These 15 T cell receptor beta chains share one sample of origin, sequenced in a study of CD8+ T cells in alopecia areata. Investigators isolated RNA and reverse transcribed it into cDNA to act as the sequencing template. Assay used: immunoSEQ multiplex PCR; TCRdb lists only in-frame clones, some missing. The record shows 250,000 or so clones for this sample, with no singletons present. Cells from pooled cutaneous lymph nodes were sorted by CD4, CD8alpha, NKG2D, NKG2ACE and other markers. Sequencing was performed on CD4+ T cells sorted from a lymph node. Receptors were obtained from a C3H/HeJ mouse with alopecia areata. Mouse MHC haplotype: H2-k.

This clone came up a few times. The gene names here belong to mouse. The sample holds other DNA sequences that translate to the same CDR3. The sequenced part of the CDR3 DNA is TGTGCCAGCAGCCCCGACTGGGGTCAAGAC. This codes for CASSPDWGQD. The full CDR3 protein is CASSPDWGQDTQYF. The chain is built from TRBV5 and TRBJ2-5, with 8 bases fitting TRBD2. The read finishes 4 residues shy of the CDR3 end, and the germline J gene is used to complete it. V shed 4 bases, J shed 3 bases, and the junction held 3 bases outside the gene matches. Per the germline V gene, CDR1 is LGHNA and CDR2 is YNLKQL (reference sequence). This CDR3 region has 14 residues.

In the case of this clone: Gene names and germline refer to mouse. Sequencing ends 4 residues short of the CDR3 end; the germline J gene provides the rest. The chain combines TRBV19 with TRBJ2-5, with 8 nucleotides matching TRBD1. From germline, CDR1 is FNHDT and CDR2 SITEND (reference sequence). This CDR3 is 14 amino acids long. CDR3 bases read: TGTGCCAGCAGCCGAGGACAGGGCGGCGAC. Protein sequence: CASSRGQGGD. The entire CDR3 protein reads CASSRGQGGDTQYF.

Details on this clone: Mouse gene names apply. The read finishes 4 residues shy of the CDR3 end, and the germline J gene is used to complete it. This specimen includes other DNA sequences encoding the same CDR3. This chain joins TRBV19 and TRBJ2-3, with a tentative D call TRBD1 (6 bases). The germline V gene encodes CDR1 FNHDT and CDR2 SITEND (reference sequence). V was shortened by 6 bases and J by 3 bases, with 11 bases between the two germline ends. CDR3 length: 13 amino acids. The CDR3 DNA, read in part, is TGTGCCAGCAAAACAGGGAAGGCAGAA. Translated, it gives CASKTGKAE. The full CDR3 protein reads CASKTGKAETLYF.

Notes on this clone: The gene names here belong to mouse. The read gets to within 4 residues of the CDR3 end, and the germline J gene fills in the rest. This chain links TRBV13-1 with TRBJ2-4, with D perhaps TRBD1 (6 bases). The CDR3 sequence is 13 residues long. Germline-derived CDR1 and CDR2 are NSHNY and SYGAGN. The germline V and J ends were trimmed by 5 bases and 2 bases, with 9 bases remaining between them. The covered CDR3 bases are TGTGCCAGCAGAGGACAGATTCAAAAC. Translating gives CASRGQIQN. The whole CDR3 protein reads CASRGQIQNTLYF.

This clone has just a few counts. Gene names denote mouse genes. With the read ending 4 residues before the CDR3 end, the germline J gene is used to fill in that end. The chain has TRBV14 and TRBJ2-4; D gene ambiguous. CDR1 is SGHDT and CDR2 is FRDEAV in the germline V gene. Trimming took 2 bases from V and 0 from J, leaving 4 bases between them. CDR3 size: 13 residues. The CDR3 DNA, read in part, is TGTGCCAGCAGTTTAACAAGTCAAAAC. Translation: CASSLTSQN. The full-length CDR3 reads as CASSLTSQNTLYF.

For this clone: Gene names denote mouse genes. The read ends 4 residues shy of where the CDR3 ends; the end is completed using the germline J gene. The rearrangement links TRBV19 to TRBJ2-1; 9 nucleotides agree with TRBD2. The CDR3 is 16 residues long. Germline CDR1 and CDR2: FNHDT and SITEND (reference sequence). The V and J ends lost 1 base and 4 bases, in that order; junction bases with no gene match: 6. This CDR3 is CASSISGGARYAEQFF. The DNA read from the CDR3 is TGTGCCAGCAGTATAAGTGGGGGGGCGCGTTATGCT.

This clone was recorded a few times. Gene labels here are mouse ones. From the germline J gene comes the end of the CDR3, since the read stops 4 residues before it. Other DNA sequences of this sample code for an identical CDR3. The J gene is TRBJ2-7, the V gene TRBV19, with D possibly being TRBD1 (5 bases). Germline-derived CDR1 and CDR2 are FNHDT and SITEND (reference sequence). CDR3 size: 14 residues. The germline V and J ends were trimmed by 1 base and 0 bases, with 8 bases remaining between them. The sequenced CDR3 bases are TGTGCCAGCAGTATAAGGGGAAGCTCCTAT. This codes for CASSIRGSSY. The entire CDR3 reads CASSIRGSSYEQYF. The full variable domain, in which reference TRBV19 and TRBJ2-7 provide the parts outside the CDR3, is GGIITQTPKFLIGQEGQKLTLKCQQNFNHDTMYWYRQDSGKGLRLIYYSITENDLQKGDLSEGYDASREKKSSFSLTVTSAQKNEMAVFLCASSIRGSSYEQYFGPGTRLTVL.

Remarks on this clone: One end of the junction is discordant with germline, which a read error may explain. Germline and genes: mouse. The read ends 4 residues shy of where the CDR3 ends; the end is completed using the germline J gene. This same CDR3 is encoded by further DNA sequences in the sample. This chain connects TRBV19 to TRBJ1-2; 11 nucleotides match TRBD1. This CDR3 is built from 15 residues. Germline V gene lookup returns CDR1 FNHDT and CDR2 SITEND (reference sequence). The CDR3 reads CASSIGTGGNSDYTF. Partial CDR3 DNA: TGTGCCAGCAGCATAGGGACAGGGGGAAACTCC.

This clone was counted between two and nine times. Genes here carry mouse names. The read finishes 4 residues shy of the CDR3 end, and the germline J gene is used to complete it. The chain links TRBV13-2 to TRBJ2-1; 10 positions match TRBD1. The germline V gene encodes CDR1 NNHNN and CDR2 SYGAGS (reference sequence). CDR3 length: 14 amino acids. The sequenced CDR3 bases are TGTGCCAGCGGTGAAGGGGACAGGGGCGCT. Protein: CASGEGDRGA. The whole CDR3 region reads CASGEGDRGAEQFF.

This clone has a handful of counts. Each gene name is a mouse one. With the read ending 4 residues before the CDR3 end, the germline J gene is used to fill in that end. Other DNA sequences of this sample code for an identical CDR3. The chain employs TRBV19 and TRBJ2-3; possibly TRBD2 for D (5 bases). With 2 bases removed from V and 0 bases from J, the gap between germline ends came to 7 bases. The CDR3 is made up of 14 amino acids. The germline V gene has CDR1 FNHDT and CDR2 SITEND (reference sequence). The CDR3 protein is CASSILGSAETLYF. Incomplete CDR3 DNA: TGTGCCAGCAGTATTCTGGGTAGTGCAGAA.

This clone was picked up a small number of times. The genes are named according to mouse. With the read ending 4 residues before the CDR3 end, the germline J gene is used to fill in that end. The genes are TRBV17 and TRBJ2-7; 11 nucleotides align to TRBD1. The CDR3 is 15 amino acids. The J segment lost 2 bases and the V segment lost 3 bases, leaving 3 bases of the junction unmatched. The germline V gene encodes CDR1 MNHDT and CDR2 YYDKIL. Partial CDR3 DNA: TGTGCTAGCAGTAGGGGACAGGGGGTGACCTAT. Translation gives CASSRGQGVTY. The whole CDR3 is CASSRGQGVTYEQYF.

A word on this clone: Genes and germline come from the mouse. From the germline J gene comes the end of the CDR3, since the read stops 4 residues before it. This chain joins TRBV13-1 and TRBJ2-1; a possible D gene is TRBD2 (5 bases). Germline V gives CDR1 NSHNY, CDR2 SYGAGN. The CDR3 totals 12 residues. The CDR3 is CASRSGLAEQFF. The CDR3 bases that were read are TGTGCCAGCAGATCTGGGCTCGCT.

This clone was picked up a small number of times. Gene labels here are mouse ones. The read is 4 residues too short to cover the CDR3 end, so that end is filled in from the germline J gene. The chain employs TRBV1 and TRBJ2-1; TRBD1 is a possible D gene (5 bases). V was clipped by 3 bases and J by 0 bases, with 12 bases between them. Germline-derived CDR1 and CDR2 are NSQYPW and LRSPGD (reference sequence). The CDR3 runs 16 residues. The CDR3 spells CTCSAPTTVNYAEQFF. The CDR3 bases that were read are TGCACCTGCAGTGCGCCCACGACAGTTAACTATGCT.

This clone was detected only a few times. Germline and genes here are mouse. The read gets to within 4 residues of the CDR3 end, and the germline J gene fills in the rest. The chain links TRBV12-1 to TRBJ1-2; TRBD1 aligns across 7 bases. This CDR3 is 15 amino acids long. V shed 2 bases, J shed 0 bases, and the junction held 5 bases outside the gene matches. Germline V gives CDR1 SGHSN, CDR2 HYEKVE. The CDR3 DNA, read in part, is TGTGCCAGCTCTCCCCATACAGGGGCAAACTCC. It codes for CASSPHTGANS. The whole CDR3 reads CASSPHTGANSDYTF.

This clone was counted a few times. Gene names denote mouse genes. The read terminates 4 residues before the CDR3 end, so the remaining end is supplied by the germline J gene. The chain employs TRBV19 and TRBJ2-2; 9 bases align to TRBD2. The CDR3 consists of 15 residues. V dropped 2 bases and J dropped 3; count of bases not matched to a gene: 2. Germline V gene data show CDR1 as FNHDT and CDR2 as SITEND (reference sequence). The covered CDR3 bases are TGTGCCAGCAGTATTGGGGGGGCGCACACCGGG. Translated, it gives CASSIGGAHTG. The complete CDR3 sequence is CASSIGGAHTGQLYF.